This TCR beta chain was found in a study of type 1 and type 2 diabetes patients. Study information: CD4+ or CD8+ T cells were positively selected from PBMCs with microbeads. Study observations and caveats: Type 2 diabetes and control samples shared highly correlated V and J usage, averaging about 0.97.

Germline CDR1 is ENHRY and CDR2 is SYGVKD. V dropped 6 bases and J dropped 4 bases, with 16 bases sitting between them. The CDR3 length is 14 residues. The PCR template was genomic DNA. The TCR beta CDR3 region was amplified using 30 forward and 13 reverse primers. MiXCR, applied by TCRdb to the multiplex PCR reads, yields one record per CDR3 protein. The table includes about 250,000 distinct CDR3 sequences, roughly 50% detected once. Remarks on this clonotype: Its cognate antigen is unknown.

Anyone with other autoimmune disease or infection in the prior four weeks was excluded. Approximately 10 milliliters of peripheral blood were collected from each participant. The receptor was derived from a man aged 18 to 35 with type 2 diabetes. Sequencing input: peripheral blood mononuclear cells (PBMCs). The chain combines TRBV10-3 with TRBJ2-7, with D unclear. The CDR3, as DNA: TGTGCCATCAGCCTCAGAGGTCCCGGATACGAGCAGTACTTC. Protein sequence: CAISLRGPGYEQYF.